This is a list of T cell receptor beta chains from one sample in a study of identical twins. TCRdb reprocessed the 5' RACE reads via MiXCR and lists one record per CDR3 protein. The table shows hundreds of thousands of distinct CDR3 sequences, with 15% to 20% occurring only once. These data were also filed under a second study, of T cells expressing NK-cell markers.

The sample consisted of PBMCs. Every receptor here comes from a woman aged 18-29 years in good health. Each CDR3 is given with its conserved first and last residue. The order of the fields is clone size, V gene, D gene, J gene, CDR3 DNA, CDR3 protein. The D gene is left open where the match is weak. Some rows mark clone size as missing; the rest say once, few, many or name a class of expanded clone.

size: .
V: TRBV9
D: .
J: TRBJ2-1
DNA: TGTGCCAGCAGCGTAGCACCTAGCGCCTACAATGAGCAGTTCTTC
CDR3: CASSVAPSAYNEQFF

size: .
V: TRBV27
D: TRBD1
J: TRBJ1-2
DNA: TGTGCCAGCAGTGTCACCACAGGGGGCGATGGCTACACCTTC
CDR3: CASSVTTGGDGYTF

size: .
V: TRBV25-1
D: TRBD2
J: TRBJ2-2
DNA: TGTGCCAGCAGTGAATATAGCGGGGGCATGAACACCGGGGAGCTGTTTTTT
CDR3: CASSEYSGGMNTGELFF

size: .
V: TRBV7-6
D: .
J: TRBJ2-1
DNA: TGTGCCAGCAGCTCCTCCCCCCGGGAGCCGTTCTTC
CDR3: CASSSSPREPFF

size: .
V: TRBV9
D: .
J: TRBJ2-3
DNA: TGTGCCAGCAGCTTTTCCGAGGATACGCAGTATTTT
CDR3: CASSFSEDTQYF

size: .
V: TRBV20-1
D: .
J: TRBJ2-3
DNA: TGCAGTGCTAGCCTAGCGTCGACGGGCACAGATACGCAGTATTTT
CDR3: CSASLASTGTDTQYF

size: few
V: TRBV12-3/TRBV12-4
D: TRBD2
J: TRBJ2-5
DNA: TGTGCCAGCAGTTTCCAGTCGGGGGGGGGTGAGACCCAGTACTTC
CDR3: CASSFQSGGGETQYF

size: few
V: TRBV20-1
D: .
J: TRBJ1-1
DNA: TGCAGTGCCCCGCGCGCCACAGGTTTATGGAACACTGAAGCTTTCTTT
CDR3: CSAPRATGLWNTEAFF

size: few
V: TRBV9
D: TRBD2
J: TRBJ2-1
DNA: TGTGCCAGCAGCGTGATTAGCGGGGACCTTTACAATGAGCAGTTCTTC
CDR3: CASSVISGDLYNEQFF

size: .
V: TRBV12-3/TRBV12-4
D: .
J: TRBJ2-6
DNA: TGTGCCAGCAGCCGGACTTTCTCTGGGGCCAACGTCCTGACTTTC
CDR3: CASSRTFSGANVLTF

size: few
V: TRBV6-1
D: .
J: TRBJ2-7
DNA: TGTGCCAGCAGTGAGGGGAGCCACGAGCAGTACTTC
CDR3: CASSEGSHEQYF

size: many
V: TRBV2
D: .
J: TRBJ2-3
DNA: TGTGCCAGCAGTGGAGACTGGTTGAGCACAGATACGCAGTATTTT
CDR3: CASSGDWLSTDTQYF

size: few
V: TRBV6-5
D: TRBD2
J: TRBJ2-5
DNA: TGTGCCAGCAGTTACCCGGGGGGAAAAGAGACCCAGTACTTC
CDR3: CASSYPGGKETQYF

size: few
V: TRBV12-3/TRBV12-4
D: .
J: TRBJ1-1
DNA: TGTGCCAGCAGTTTAACCCGGTACACTGAAGCTTTCTTT
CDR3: CASSLTRYTEAFF

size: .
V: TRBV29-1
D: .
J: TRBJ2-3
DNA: TGCTCGGATGGGTCAGCCGGAGATACGCAGTATTTT
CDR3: CSDGSAGDTQYF

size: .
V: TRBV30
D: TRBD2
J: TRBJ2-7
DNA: TGTGCCTGGAGTGTCTCAGCGGGAGTTTACGAGCAGTACTTC
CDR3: CAWSVSAGVYEQYF

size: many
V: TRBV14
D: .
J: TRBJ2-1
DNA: TGTGCCAGCAGCCAAGGGCTACGGAATGAGCAGTTCTTC
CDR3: CASSQGLRNEQFF

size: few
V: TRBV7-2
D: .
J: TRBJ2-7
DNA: TGTGCCAGCAGTTCGACGCTAAGCTCCTACGAGCAGTACTTC
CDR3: CASSSTLSSYEQYF

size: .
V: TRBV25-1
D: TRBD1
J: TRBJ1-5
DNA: TGTGCCAGCAGTGAATCGGGCAGGGGGAGCAATCAGCCCCAGCATTTT
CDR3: CASSESGRGSNQPQHF

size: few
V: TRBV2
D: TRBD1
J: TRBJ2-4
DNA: TGTGCTGGGACAGGGCTAGCCAAAAACATTCAGTACTTC
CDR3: CAGTGLAKNIQYF